The rows below give T cell receptor beta chains drawn from one sample of a study of OX40 agonist ivuxolimab in advanced cancers. Here immunoSEQ multiplex PCR was the method, and the copy in TCRdb shows in-frame clones only, minus some. The sample lists fewer than 70,000 clones; approximately 87% were seen once. Material: CD4+ or CD8+ T cells sorted from blood, obtained in a trial of the OX40 agonist ivuxolimab. These receptors all stem from an adult with an advanced solid tumor such as melanoma, head and neck, liver or kidney cancer. Each CDR3 is given with its conserved first and last residue. D genes are given only for firm matches. A clone size is listed for some rows: how often the clone was seen (once, few, many), or a class if it is expanded.

v_gene	j_gene	abundance	d_gene	CDR3aa	CDR3nt
TRBV30	TRBJ1-2	once	TRBD1	CAWSRDPGGYGYTF	TGTGCCTGGAGTCGCGATCCAGGGGGCTATGGCTACACCTTC
TRBV30	TRBJ2-5	.	TRBD2	CAWMGGRLAGDRETQYF	TGTGCCTGGATGGGAGGGAGGCTAGCGGGGGATCGGGAGACCCAGTACTTC
TRBV7-2	TRBJ1-6	once	.	CASSLEGYRSYNSPLHF	TGTGCCAGCAGCTTAGAGGGGTATCGCTCCTATAATTCACCCCTCCACTTT
TRBV18	TRBJ1-4	.	.	CASSPQDRPNEKLFF	TGTGCCAGCTCACCACAGGACAGACCTAATGAAAAACTGTTTTTT
TRBV6-6	TRBJ1-5	.	.	CASSHRAGNQPQHF	TGTGCCAGCAGTCACAGGGCGGGCAATCAGCCCCAGCATTTT
TRBV6-5	TRBJ1-1	.	.	CASSGRGGDTEAFF	TGTGCCAGCAGTGGTAGGGGAGGAGATACTGAAGCTTTCTTT
TRBV11-3	TRBJ1-6	.	.	CASSLIRGHNSPLHF	TGTGCCAGCAGCTTAATTAGGGGCCACAATTCACCCCTCCACTTT
TRBV9	TRBJ2-5	.	.	CASSVEGETQYF	TGTGCCAGCAGCGTAGAGGGAGAGACCCAGTACTTC
TRBV11-1	TRBJ2-3	once	.	CASSLAYSTGTQYF	TGTGCCAGCAGCTTAGCGTACAGCACAGGTACGCAGTATTTT
TRBV7-3	TRBJ1-1	.	.	CASSLGPGNTEAFF	TGTGCCAGCAGCTTAGGACCGGGGAACACTGAAGCTTTCTTT
TRBV9	TRBJ1-2	.	.	CASRDEGKDGGYTF	TGTGCCAGCAGGGACGAGGGGAAGGATGGGGGCTACACCTTC
TRBV5-1	TRBJ1-4	.	TRBD1	CASSLGQGTNEKLFF	TGCGCCAGCAGCTTGGGACAGGGGACTAATGAAAAACTGTTTTTT
TRBV6-5	TRBJ1-3	.	.	CASTQDFEGNTIYF	TGTGCCAGCACGCAAGATTTTGAGGGAAACACCATATATTTT
TRBV7-2	TRBJ1-5	.	.	CASSLLGYNQPQHF	TGTGCCAGCAGCTTACTGGGATACAATCAGCCCCAGCATTTT
TRBV7-2	TRBJ2-1	.	TRBD1	CASSAGQGSGEQFF	TGTGCCAGCAGCGCCGGACAGGGTTCGGGTGAGCAGTTCTTC
TRBV27	TRBJ2-3	.	TRBD2	CASSLGVAGGRDTQYF	TGTGCCAGCAGTTTAGGGGTAGCGGGGGGACGGGATACGCAGTATTTT
TRBV6-1	TRBJ1-4	.	.	CASSERVRGFATNEKLFF	TGTGCCAGCAGTGAACGAGTACGGGGGTTTGCGACTAATGAAAAACTGTTTTTT
TRBV4-1	TRBJ2-7	few	.	CASSQLNMGFAYEQYF	TGCGCCAGCAGCCAATTAAACATGGGGTTTGCCTACGAGCAGTACTTC
TRBV5-1	TRBJ1-5	few	.	CASSLAQGGGQPQHF	TGCGCCAGCAGCTTGGCTCAGGGAGGGGGTCAGCCCCAGCATTTT
TRBV5-6	TRBJ2-3	.	TRBD1	CASSPDRGWADTQYF	TGTGCCAGCAGCCCGGACAGGGGTTGGGCAGATACGCAGTATTTT
TRBV10-3	TRBJ2-5	.	TRBD1	CATGPGQGAETQYF	TGTGCCACCGGGCCGGGACAGGGGGCCGAGACCCAGTACTTC
TRBV27	TRBJ2-1	.	TRBD2	CASSLLAGGHSNEQFF	TGTGCCAGCAGTTTATTAGCGGGGGGGCATAGCAATGAGCAGTTCTTC
TRBV18	TRBJ2-4	.	TRBD2	CASCATSDVQYF	TGTGCCAGCTGCGCTACTAGCGACGTTCAGTACTTC
TRBV30	TRBJ1-1	.	TRBD1	CAWGQGFAEAFF	TGTGCCTGGGGACAGGGGTTCGCTGAAGCTTTCTTT
TRBV28	TRBJ2-7	.	.	CASSVRTTYEQYF	TGTGCCAGCAGTGTCCGTACCACCTACGAGCAGTACTTC
TRBV5-4	TRBJ1-4	once	TRBD1	CASSLARGQGPTNEKLFF	TGTGCCAGCAGCTTGGCCCGGGGACAGGGCCCCACTAATGAAAAACTGTTTTTT
TRBV18	TRBJ1-1	.	.	CASSPSAGNTEAFF	TGTGCCAGCTCACCCTCGGCGGGGAACACTGAAGCTTTCTTT
TRBV11-3	TRBJ2-3	.	TRBD2	CASSLATGTSGTDTQYF	TGTGCCAGCAGCTTAGCCACGGGGACTAGCGGCACAGATACGCAGTATTTT
TRBV2	TRBJ1-1	.	.	CASSGRGAEAFF	TGTGCCAGCAGTGGAAGGGGGGCTGAAGCTTTCTTT
TRBV5-6	TRBJ2-7	.	.	CTSSLDMLGSAYF	TGTACCAGCAGCTTGGACATGCTGGGATCGGCGTACTTC
TRBV6-5	TRBJ1-1	.	.	CASSRLKNTEAFF	TGTGCCAGCTCGAGACTTAAGAACACTGAAGCTTTCTTT
TRBV30	TRBJ2-5	.	.	CAWSVGMEETQYF	TGTGCCTGGAGTGTAGGCATGGAAGAGACCCAGTACTTC
TRBV19	TRBJ2-2	.	.	CASSRAGTRTGELFF	TGTGCCAGTAGTCGGGCGGGGACGCGCACCGGGGAGCTGTTTTTT
TRBV28	TRBJ1-5	.	TRBD1	CASSPGTGGHQPQHF	TGTGCCAGCAGTCCCGGGACAGGGGGGCATCAGCCCCAGCATTTT
TRBV4-3	TRBJ2-4	.	.	CASSQLGLAKNIQYF	TGCGCCAGCAGTCAGCTAGGCTTAGCCAAAAACATTCAGTACTTC
TRBV19	TRBJ1-2	.	.	CASSTTVWLNGYTF	TGTGCCAGTAGTACGACAGTCTGGTTAAATGGCTACACCTTC
TRBV4-2	TRBJ2-2	once	.	CASSQEGGAGGAGELFF	TGTGCCAGCAGCCAAGAGGGCGGGGCCGGCGGGGCCGGGGAGCTGTTTTTT
TRBV25-1	TRBJ1-2	.	.	CASSDGGTYYGYTF	TGTGCCAGCAGTGATGGAGGCACCTACTATGGCTACACCTTC
TRBV6-1	TRBJ2-5	.	TRBD2	CASSVSGGETAQYF	TGTGCCAGCAGTGTCTCGGGGGGAGAGACCGCCCAGTACTTC
TRBV7-9	TRBJ1-1	once	.	CATAGTEAFF	TGTGCCACCGCGGGGACTGAAGCTTTCTTT
TRBV7-2	TRBJ2-7	.	TRBD2	CASSRDYRSYEQYF	TGTGCCAGCAGTAGGGACTATCGCTCCTACGAGCAGTACTTC
TRBV5-1	TRBJ2-2	.	TRBD2	CASSRRLAGNTGELFF	TGCGCCAGCAGCCGGAGACTAGCGGGGAACACCGGGGAGCTGTTTTTT
TRBV14	TRBJ2-3	.	.	CASSQDPGRGTQYF	TGTGCCAGCAGCCAAGATCCAGGGCGAGGTACGCAGTATTTT
TRBV6-1	TRBJ2-1	.	TRBD2	CASSEFGGAKGEQFF	TGTGCCAGCAGTGAATTCGGGGGGGCCAAGGGTGAGCAGTTCTTC
TRBV6-6	TRBJ2-2	once	.	CASSYGTEGELFF	TGTGCCAGCAGTTACGGGACCGAAGGGGAGCTGTTTTTT